A single sample gave rise to the 26 T cell receptor beta chains below, sequenced in a study of blood T cell repertoires in COVID-19. TCRdb keeps only in-frame clones here, not all; method: immunoSEQ multiplex PCR. This table holds tens of thousands of clones, roughly 90% found once. The sample consisted of peripheral blood. The receptors were sampled from an elderly woman with acute or convalescent COVID-19.

The rearrangement links TRBV9 to TRBJ2-1; 11 nucleotides align to TRBD2. This CDR3 spans 17 amino acids. From germline, CDR1 is SGDLS and CDR2 YYNGEE. J was trimmed by 7 bases and V by 0 bases; bases with no gene match: 9. The CDR3, as DNA: TGTGCCAGCAGCGTAGCTGGGGGACTAGCGGCCTGGAATGAGCAGTTCTTC. This gives the protein CASSVAGGLAAWNEQFF.

The chain combines TRBV19 with TRBJ1-2; 7 nucleotides line up with TRBD1. The length of the CDR3 is 16 residues. CDR1 and CDR2 from the germline V gene are LNHDA and SQIVND (reference sequence). V trimming: 4 bases; J trimming: 6 bases; junction bases outside the gene matches: 14. CDR3 sequence reads: CASSKTGQRMGDGYTF. DNA of the CDR3: TGTGCCAGTAGTAAAACGGGACAGCGAATGGGGGATGGCTACACCTTC.

This chain joins TRBV7-3 and TRBJ1-6; D unclear. V lost 5 bases to trimming and J lost 7 bases, with 9 bases between them. The CDR3 runs to 13 residues. Per germline, CDR1 SGHTA and CDR2 FQGTGA. The CDR3 sequence is CASSPTGNSPLHF. In nucleotides, the CDR3 is TGTGCCAGCAGCCCCACCGGGAATTCACCCCTCCACTTT.

In DNA form, the CDR3 reads TGTGCCAGCAGCCGACAGGGGAGTACCGGGAGCAATCAGCCCCAGCATTTT. This codes for CASSRQGSTGSNQPQHF. This rearrangement joins TRBV6-6 to TRBJ1-5; 8 bases line up with TRBD1. This CDR3 has 17 amino acids. Per the germline V gene, CDR1 is MNHNY and CDR2 is SVGAGI (reference sequence). J gave up 1 base and V 6 bases, and 11 bases lay outside the gene matches.

The J gene is TRBJ2-3, the V gene TRBV5-4; D possibly corresponds to TRBD2 (6 bases). The CDR3 is 17 amino acids. Germline V gene lookup returns CDR1 SGHNT and CDR2 YYREEE (reference sequence). Deletions cut 0 bases from V and 1 base from J, with 15 bases between. CDR3 sequence reads: CASSLAEGLRRTDTQYF. The CDR3 DNA follows: TGTGCCAGCAGCTTGGCCGAGGGACTGAGGCGCACAGATACGCAGTATTTT.

This chain connects TRBV24-1 to TRBJ2-1; D perhaps matches TRBD1 (6 bases). Per the germline V gene, CDR1 is KGHDR and CDR2 is SFDVKD. This CDR3 spans 15 amino acids. Trimming took off 4 bases at V and 8 bases at J, with 17 bases between the two ends. The DNA of the CDR3 is TGTGCCACCAGTGACCCCACAGGGTTTACGGATGAGCAGTTCTTC. This translates into CATSDPTGFTDEQFF.

The chain combines TRBV30 with TRBJ2-3; weak D call: TRBD1 (5 bases). With 0 bases removed from V and 0 bases from J, the gap between germline ends came to 22 bases. Looked up from germline, CDR1 is GTSNPN and CDR2 is SVGIG (reference sequence). The CDR3 runs 19 residues. CDR3 nucleotide sequence: TGTGCCTGGAGTGTTACTTGGGGTGGGGCGGACCTTAGCACAGATACGCAGTATTTT. Translated, it gives CAWSVTWGGADLSTDTQYF.

This chain uses TRBV5-1 with TRBJ2-1; D gene unclear. Deletions cut 7 bases from V and 1 base from J, with 9 bases between. The germline CDR1 and CDR2 sequences are SGHRS and YFSETQ. The CDR3 has 13 amino acids. The CDR3 reads CASAPYSYNEQFF. CDR3 nucleotides: TGCGCCAGCGCGCCTTATTCCTACAATGAGCAGTTCTTC.

Regarding this clone: At one end, the junction sequence differs from germline, possibly due to a read error. V gene TRBV6-1 combines with J gene TRBJ1-3; D may be TRBD1 (6 bases). Looked up from germline, CDR1 is MNHNS and CDR2 is SASEGT. This CDR3 has 16 residues. The CDR3 DNA sequence: TGTGCCAGCAGTGAAGGGGACCACAGGGCTGGAAACACCATATGTTTT. This codes for CASSEGDHRAGNTICF.

The CDR3 spells CASSPADTQYF. The CDR3 DNA reads TGTGCCAGCAGCCCTGCAGATACGCAGTATTTT. V usage is TRBV7-8 and J usage is TRBJ2-3; D not resolved. CDR3 length equals 11 residues. Trimming left V 5 bases short and J 4 bases short, with 4 bases between. Germline values: CDR1 SGHVS, CDR2 FQNEAQ.

The chain recombines TRBV4-3 with TRBJ2-1; D is uncertain. The CDR3 runs 16 residues. The germline CDR1 and CDR2 sequences are LGHNA and YSLEER. The V and J ends lost 0 bases and 6 bases respectively, with 15 bases between them. CDR3 nucleotide sequence: TGCGCCAGCAGCCAAGAGTCTAGAATACTTGTCAATGAGCAGTTCTTC. Residues: CASSQESRILVNEQFF.

The gene calls are TRBV18 and TRBJ1-2; D is possibly TRBD1 (5 bases). The germline CDR1 and CDR2 sequences are KGHSH and LQKENI. CDR3 length equals 16 residues. V was clipped by 3 bases and J by 3 bases, with 17 bases between them. CDR3 in amino acids: CASSPWSGRGDYGYTF. The CDR3, as DNA: TGTGCCAGCTCACCGTGGTCGGGGCGCGGGGACTATGGCTACACCTTC.

V is TRBV7-2 and J is TRBJ2-7; 12 bases line up with TRBD2. The CDR3 totals 13 residues. Germline V gene lookup returns CDR1 SGHTA and CDR2 FQGNSA. V trimming: 10 bases; J trimming: 7 bases; junction bases outside the gene matches: 8. CDR3 nucleotides: TGTGCCACTACGAGACTAGCGGGAGAGGAGCAGTACTTC. Translation: CATTRLAGEEQYF.

The rearrangement links TRBV27 to TRBJ2-1; D is undetermined. The CDR3 consists of 16 residues. V was clipped by 2 bases and J by 0 bases, with 11 bases between them. Looked up from germline, CDR1 is MNHEY and CDR2 is SMNVEV (reference sequence). The CDR3 loop is CASSLELASSYNEQFF. The CDR3 DNA reads TGTGCCAGCAGTTTAGAATTGGCAAGCTCCTACAATGAGCAGTTCTTC.

The chain couples TRBV30 to TRBJ2-4; 7 bases match TRBD2. In germline, CDR1 is GTSNPN, CDR2 SVGIG (reference sequence). V was clipped by 2 bases and J by 8 bases; unmatched bases: 9. The CDR3 is 14 residues long. The CDR3 region has the DNA TGTGCCTGGAGTCTAGGACTAGTTCGGCACATTCAGTACTTC. This codes for CAWSLGLVRHIQYF.

This chain uses TRBV5-1 with TRBJ2-3; 9 positions match TRBD1. Trimming removed 7 bases from V and 5 bases from J; junction bases left unmatched: 8. There are 14 residues in the CDR3. Germline assignment: CDR1 SGHRS and CDR2 YFSETQ. The CDR3 DNA follows: TGCGCCAGCGGTCCGGGACAGGGAATAGATACGCAGTATTTT. It is translated as CASGPGQGIDTQYF.

V and J are TRBV29-1 and TRBJ2-3; possibly TRBD2 for D (6 bases). The CDR3 length is 14 residues. The V end was cut by 4 bases, the J end by 0 bases, with 11 bases between. Germline loops: CDR1 SQVTM, CDR2 ANQGSEA. CDR3 sequence: CSVVGGISTDTQYF. In nucleotides, the CDR3 is TGCAGCGTTGTAGGCGGGATTAGCACAGATACGCAGTATTTT.

The V gene is TRBV7-2, the J gene TRBJ2-4; tentative D call: TRBD2 (6 bases). Deletions cut 5 bases from V and 8 bases from J, with 13 bases between. CDR3 length: 13 residues. CDR1 SGHTA and CDR2 FQGNSA come from the germline V gene. The CDR3 DNA sequence: TGTGCCAGCAGCAGGGACTTTTGGGACATTCAGTACTTC. It is translated as CASSRDFWDIQYF.

The chain is built from TRBV5-1 and TRBJ2-7, with TRBD2 as a possible D gene (6 bases). This CDR3 has 14 residues. V was trimmed by 4 bases and J by 2 bases, leaving 13 bases between them. Germline values: CDR1 SGHRS, CDR2 YFSETQ. CDR3: CASSTGLTTYEQYF. The CDR3 DNA follows: TGCGCCAGCAGCACGGGACTTACAACCTACGAGCAGTACTTC.

The chain has TRBV5-6 and TRBJ2-1, with TRBD1 matching over 10 bases. J was trimmed by 4 bases and V by 2 bases; bases with no gene match: 6. Per the germline V gene, CDR1 is SGHDT and CDR2 is YYEEEE. The CDR3 consists of 16 residues. The CDR3 DNA sequence: TGTGCCAGCAGCTTATACGGGACAGGGGAGTACAATGAGCAGTTCTTC. The encoded protein is CASSLYGTGEYNEQFF.

The chain combines TRBV23-1 with TRBJ2-2; a weak D match, TRBD1 (5 bases). TRBV23-1 is given ORF status, its function remaining uncertain. Deletions cut 0 bases from V and 4 bases from J, with 12 bases between. The CDR3 contains 16 residues. The CDR3 region is CASSQSCRVSTGELFF. CDR3 DNA sequence: TGCGCCAGCAGTCAATCGTGCAGGGTGAGCACCGGGGAGCTGTTTTTT.

The chain uses TRBV7-7 and TRBJ2-5; 8 bases align to TRBD2. The V segment lost 3 bases and the J segment 3 bases; nucleotides outside the gene matches: 6. CDR3 length: 15 residues. Germline V gene sequence: CDR1 SSHAT, CDR2 FNYEAQ (reference sequence). CDR3 bases: TGTGCCAGCAGCTTGGGTAGCGGGAACGAAGAGACCCAGTACTTC. It codes for CASSLGSGNEETQYF.

The chain combines TRBV5-6 with TRBJ1-4, with TRBD1 identical over 9 bases. Trimming at V came to 1 base and at J to 4 bases, leaving 5 bases not matched to a gene. Germline CDR1 reads SGHDT; CDR2 reads YYEEEE. CDR3 length: 16 amino acids. Written as DNA, the CDR3 is TGTGCCAGCAGCTTGTTTACAGGGGGCCGTAATGAAAAACTGTTTTTT. Its translation is CASSLFTGGRNEKLFF.

The chain links TRBV3-1 (or the pseudogene TRBV3-2) to TRBJ2-7; 8 bases line up with TRBD1. V lost 1 base, J lost 4 bases, and 3 bases stayed unmatched. The length of the CDR3 is 14 residues. From germline, CDR1 is LGHDT and CDR2 YNNKEL (reference sequence). The CDR3 is CASSQGTGMYEQYF. The DNA of the CDR3 is TGTGCCAGCAGCCAAGGGACAGGGATGTACGAGCAGTACTTC.

The rearrangement joins TRBV7-8 to TRBJ2-2, with D perhaps TRBD1 (6 bases). The CDR3 has 15 amino acids. Germline CDR1 reads SGHVS; CDR2 reads FQNEAQ. V was cut by 6 bases and J by 4 bases, with 15 bases left in between. The CDR3 DNA follows: TGTGCCAGCAGACCACCAGGGGCAGGCACCGGGGAGCTGTTTTTT. Translation: CASRPPGAGTGELFF.

V is TRBV7-3 and J is TRBJ2-6, with no clear D. V shed 4 bases and J shed 3 bases, with 10 bases lying between them. There are 15 residues in the CDR3. The germline gives CDR1 SGHTA, CDR2 FQGTGA. CDR3 sequence: CASSYQARGANVLTF. DNA of the CDR3: TGTGCCAGCAGCTATCAGGCCCGTGGGGCCAACGTCCTGACTTTC.